This passage covers 7 T cell receptor beta chains from one sample sequenced in a study of blood T cell repertoires in COVID-19. The assay was immunoSEQ multiplex PCR, and TCRdb's table has in-frame clones only and misses some. The sample lists hundreds of thousands of clones; 87% were seen once. The specimen sequenced was PBMCs or T cells enriched from blood (not recorded which). These receptors came from a woman aged 18-30 years with acute COVID-19.

The CDR3 spells CASSPRQGILSGANVLTF. Written as DNA, the CDR3 is TGTGCCAGCAGCCCAAGACAGGGAATTTTATCTGGGGCCAACGTCCTGACTTTC. This rearrangement joins TRBV11-2 to TRBJ2-6, with 7 bases lining up with TRBD1. With 5 bases clipped from V and 1 base from J, the junction kept 11 bases outside the gene matches. The CDR3 runs 18 residues. CDR1 SGHAT and CDR2 FQNNGV come from the germline V gene.

The V and J genes are TRBV11-2 and TRBJ2-7, with 8 positions matching TRBD2. Germline CDR1 and CDR2: SGHAT and FQNNGV. The J segment lost 4 bases and the V segment lost 5 bases, leaving 7 bases of the junction unmatched. The CDR3 is 14 residues long. CDR3 sequence (DNA): TGTGCCAGCAGCCTGGGACTAGATAGGTACGAGCAGTACTTC. Translation gives CASSLGLDRYEQYF. The full variable domain, completed using reference TRBV11-2 and TRBJ2-7, is EAGVAQSPRYKIIEKRQSVAFWCNPISGHATLYWYQQILGQGPKLLIQFQNNGVVDDSQLPKDRFSAERLKGVDSTLKIQPAKLEDSAVYLCASSLGLDRYEQYFGPGTRLTVT.

The rearrangement joins TRBV10-2 to TRBJ1-5; possibly TRBD1 for D (6 bases). The CDR3 loop spans 15 amino acids. Germline assignment: CDR1 WSHSY and CDR2 SAAADI. Trimming removed 0 bases from V and 4 bases from J, with 10 bases in between. In nucleotides, the CDR3 is TGCGCCAGCAGTGAGTCGGGCAGGGGTAATCAGCCCCAGCATTTT. As protein: CASSESGRGNQPQHF.

The V call is TRBV5-1, the J call TRBJ2-1; 14 bases map to TRBD2. The V gene's germline CDR1 is SGHRS and CDR2 YFSETQ. The junction had 11 bases not matched to a gene; V was cut back by 5 bases and J by 1 base. There are 19 residues in the CDR3. CDR3 amino acids: CASRDSGTSGSKSYNEQFF. DNA of the CDR3: TGCGCCAGCAGGGACTCCGGGACTAGCGGGAGTAAATCCTACAATGAGCAGTTCTTC.

CDR3 loop: CASLGQGDPFEQFF. DNA of the CDR3: TGTGCCAGCCTTGGGCAGGGGGATCCCTTCGAGCAGTTCTTC. The V call is TRBV28, the J call TRBJ2-1; 7 positions match TRBD1. From germline, CDR1 is MDHEN and CDR2 SYDVKM. J lost 10 bases, V lost 8 bases, and 14 bases had no gene match. The CDR3 loop spans 14 amino acids.

CDR3 in DNA: TGCGCCAGCAGCACGGAGGGACAGAATAATTCACCCCTCCACTTT. Amino acid sequence: CASSTEGQNNSPLHF. The rearrangement links TRBV5-1 to TRBJ1-6; 7 bases are shared with TRBD1. This CDR3 is 15 amino acids long. The V segment lost 4 bases and the J segment 5 bases; nucleotides outside the gene matches: 6. Germline V gene sequence: CDR1 SGHRS, CDR2 YFSETQ.

The CDR3 here is CASSIPGTTDTQYF. CDR3 in DNA: TGTGCCAGTAGTATACCGGGAACCACAGATACGCAGTATTTT. V and J are TRBV19 and TRBJ2-3; D possibly corresponds to TRBD2 (5 bases). Germline V gene lookup returns CDR1 LNHDA and CDR2 SQIVND (reference sequence). The CDR3 length is 14 residues. V lost 2 bases, J lost 2 bases, and 8 bases lay in between.